These T cell receptor beta chains were read from a single sample in a study of T cell changes during pregnancy in multiple sclerosis. TCRdb keeps only in-frame clones here, not all; method: immunoSEQ multiplex PCR. The data show about 51,000 clones, 85% to 95% seen once. Material: CD4+ T cells from peripheral blood mononuclear cells, obtained in the second trimester of pregnancy. The receptor source for this set is a female donor with multiple sclerosis, enrolled in a pregnancy study. The CDR3 runs from the conserved cysteine through the conserved F or W. Fields, in order: J gene, V gene, D gene, clone size, CDR3 length, CDR3 protein, CDR3 DNA. The D gene is left open where the match is weak. Where a row states a size, it is once, few, many or the class of an expanded clone; other rows omit it.

j_gene: TRBJ1-2; v_gene: TRBV12-5; d_gene: -; abundance: -; len: 14; CDR3aa: CASGNGGGTGGYTF; CDR3nt: TGTGCTAGTGGGAACGGGGGGGGGACGGGTGGCTACACCTTC
j_gene: TRBJ2-1; v_gene: TRBV7-3; d_gene: -; abundance: -; len: 15; CDR3aa: CASSPRVGSYNEQFF; CDR3nt: TGTGCCAGCAGCCCCCGGGTGGGCTCCTACAATGAGCAGTTCTTC
j_gene: TRBJ2-7; v_gene: TRBV7-9; d_gene: TRBD1; abundance: -; len: 14; CDR3aa: CASSLRDREYEQYF; CDR3nt: TGTGCCAGCAGCTTGAGGGACAGGGAGTACGAGCAGTACTTC
j_gene: TRBJ2-2; v_gene: TRBV5-6; d_gene: -; abundance: -; len: 16; CDR3aa: CASIHTGIYVTGELFF; CDR3nt: TGTGCCAGCATACATACAGGGATTTATGTGACCGGGGAGCTGTTTTTT
j_gene: TRBJ2-3; v_gene: TRBV7-3; d_gene: -; abundance: once; len: 13; CDR3aa: CASSLSRTDTQYF; CDR3nt: TGTGCCAGCAGCTTGAGTCGCACAGATACGCAGTATTTT
j_gene: TRBJ2-3; v_gene: TRBV30; d_gene: -; abundance: -; len: 14; CDR3aa: CAWRAAGSTDTQYF; CDR3nt: TGTGCCTGGAGAGCGGCGGGTAGCACAGATACGCAGTATTTT
j_gene: TRBJ1-5; v_gene: TRBV2; d_gene: -; abundance: -; len: 15; CDR3aa: CASSVEMESNQPQHF; CDR3nt: TGTGCCAGCAGTGTAGAGATGGAGAGCAATCAGCCCCAGCATTTT
j_gene: TRBJ2-1; v_gene: TRBV5-6; d_gene: TRBD2; abundance: -; len: 18; CDR3aa: CASSLGLAGGAGYNEQFF; CDR3nt: TGTGCCAGCAGCTTGGGACTAGCGGGGGGCGCTGGATACAATGAGCAGTTCTTC
j_gene: TRBJ1-5; v_gene: TRBV7-9; d_gene: -; abundance: -; len: 17; CDR3aa: CASSLALQGFYDQPQHF; CDR3nt: TGTGCCAGCAGCTTAGCGCTACAGGGTTTCTATGATCAGCCCCAGCATTTT
j_gene: TRBJ1-1; v_gene: TRBV11-3; d_gene: -; abundance: -; len: 17; CDR3aa: CASSQGVGAGVNTEAFF; CDR3nt: TGTGCCAGCAGCCAAGGGGTCGGGGCAGGGGTGAACACTGAAGCTTTCTTT
j_gene: TRBJ2-5; v_gene: TRBV18; d_gene: TRBD1; abundance: -; len: 15; CDR3aa: CASSLLRDRQETQYF; CDR3nt: TGTGCCAGCTCACTTCTCCGGGACAGACAAGAGACCCAGTACTTC
j_gene: TRBJ2-1; v_gene: TRBV19; d_gene: -; abundance: -; len: 16; CDR3aa: CASSIQSASSYNEQFF; CDR3nt: TGTGCCAGTAGTATTCAGAGCGCTAGCTCCTACAATGAGCAGTTCTTC
j_gene: TRBJ1-5; v_gene: TRBV7-2; d_gene: -; abundance: -; len: 14; CDR3aa: CASRRSGQYQPQHF; CDR3nt: TGTGCCAGCCGGAGATCAGGACAGTATCAGCCCCAGCATTTT
j_gene: TRBJ2-4; v_gene: TRBV6-6; d_gene: TRBD1; abundance: -; len: 16; CDR3aa: CATGTGTWTAKNIQYF; CDR3nt: TGTGCCACCGGGACAGGGACATGGACAGCCAAAAACATTCAGTACTTC
j_gene: TRBJ2-2; v_gene: TRBV19; d_gene: TRBD2; abundance: -; len: 14; CDR3aa: CATTTLLASGELFF; CDR3nt: TGTGCCACCACAACCTTACTAGCGTCCGGGGAGCTGTTTTTT
j_gene: TRBJ1-2; v_gene: TRBV29-1; d_gene: -; abundance: -; len: 15; CDR3aa: CSGYRDIHPMGGYTF; CDR3nt: TGCAGCGGGTACCGGGACATTCACCCCATGGGAGGCTACACCTTC
j_gene: TRBJ1-1; v_gene: TRBV6-6; d_gene: TRBD1; abundance: -; len: 16; CDR3aa: CASSHQLGQGNTEAFF; CDR3nt: TGTGCCAGCAGTCACCAATTGGGACAGGGGAACACTGAAGCTTTCTTT
j_gene: TRBJ2-7; v_gene: TRBV19; d_gene: -; abundance: -; len: 14; CDR3aa: CASSMKAGPYEQYF; CDR3nt: TGTGCCAGTAGTATGAAGGCAGGGCCCTACGAGCAGTACTTC
j_gene: TRBJ1-1; v_gene: TRBV5-5; d_gene: -; abundance: -; len: 17; CDR3aa: CASSSFLGVGRNTEAFF; CDR3nt: TGTGCCAGCAGTTCTTTTCTCGGGGTTGGGAGGAACACTGAAGCTTTCTTT
j_gene: TRBJ1-6; v_gene: TRBV11-1; d_gene: TRBD1; abundance: -; len: 15; CDR3aa: CASSSGTGLNSPLHF; CDR3nt: TGTGCCAGCAGCTCCGGGACAGGGCTCAATTCACCCCTCCACTTT
j_gene: TRBJ2-3; v_gene: TRBV5-1; d_gene: TRBD2; abundance: -; len: 15; CDR3aa: CASSPGLVGTDTQYF; CDR3nt: TGCGCCAGCAGCCCGGGACTAGTGGGCACAGATACGCAGTATTTT
j_gene: TRBJ2-3; v_gene: TRBV9; d_gene: TRBD2; abundance: once; len: 16; CDR3aa: CASSVAGLPHLDTQYF; CDR3nt: TGTGCCAGCAGCGTAGCGGGACTACCCCACCTCGATACGCAGTATTTT
j_gene: TRBJ2-4; v_gene: TRBV5-6; d_gene: TRBD1; abundance: -; len: 16; CDR3aa: CASSLVSDRAINIQYF; CDR3nt: TGTGCCAGCAGCTTGGTGTCGGACAGGGCTATAAACATTCAGTACTTC
j_gene: TRBJ1-1; v_gene: TRBV9; d_gene: -; abundance: -; len: 17; CDR3aa: CASSVEGGYFMNTEAFF; CDR3nt: TGTGCCAGCAGCGTAGAGGGGGGGTACTTCATGAACACTGAAGCTTTCTTT
j_gene: TRBJ1-2; v_gene: TRBV7-8; d_gene: TRBD1; abundance: -; len: 13; CDR3aa: CASTQGAGYGYTF; CDR3nt: TGTGCCAGTACACAGGGGGCGGGCTATGGCTACACCTTC
j_gene: TRBJ2-7; v_gene: TRBV7-3; d_gene: TRBD1; abundance: few; len: 15; CDR3aa: CASSLAPGTAYEQYF; CDR3nt: TGTGCCAGCAGCTTAGCCCCCGGGACAGCCTACGAGCAGTACTTC
j_gene: TRBJ2-5; v_gene: TRBV5-1; d_gene: TRBD2; abundance: -; len: 18; CDR3aa: CASSLAAIGLAGQETQYF; CDR3nt: TGCGCCAGCAGCTTGGCAGCCATAGGACTAGCGGGGCAAGAGACCCAGTACTTC
j_gene: TRBJ2-2; v_gene: TRBV9; d_gene: TRBD2; abundance: -; len: 16; CDR3aa: CASSVRLAGNTGELFF; CDR3nt: TGTGCCAGCAGCGTCCGACTAGCGGGGAACACCGGGGAGCTGTTTTTT
j_gene: TRBJ2-5; v_gene: TRBV19; d_gene: TRBD2; abundance: -; len: 18; CDR3aa: CASSIGLTSRGAQETQYF; CDR3nt: TGTGCCAGTAGTATAGGTCTAACTTCGCGGGGGGCCCAAGAGACCCAGTACTTC
j_gene: TRBJ2-1; v_gene: TRBV2; d_gene: TRBD2; abundance: -; len: 15; CDR3aa: CASSEGGVGDNEQFF; CDR3nt: TGTGCCAGCAGTGAGGGGGGGGTTGGCGACAATGAGCAGTTCTTC
j_gene: TRBJ2-4; v_gene: TRBV2; d_gene: -; abundance: -; len: 14; CDR3aa: CASSDRLAKNIQYF; CDR3nt: TGTGCCAGCAGCGATAGATTAGCCAAAAACATTCAGTACTTC
j_gene: TRBJ1-1; v_gene: TRBV18; d_gene: -; abundance: -; len: 15; CDR3aa: CASSPLGTLNTEAFF; CDR3nt: TGTGCCAGCTCACCCCTGGGGACATTGAACACTGAAGCTTTCTTT
j_gene: TRBJ1-6; v_gene: TRBV10-3; d_gene: -; abundance: -; len: 14; CDR3aa: CAISGADNNSPLHF; CDR3nt: TGTGCCATCAGTGGGGCAGATAATAATTCACCCCTCCACTTT
j_gene: TRBJ1-5; v_gene: TRBV9; d_gene: -; abundance: -; len: 14; CDR3aa: CASSSGTGNEAQHF; CDR3nt: TGTGCCAGCAGTTCGGGAACGGGGAATGAAGCCCAGCATTTT
j_gene: TRBJ2-7; v_gene: TRBV6-1; d_gene: TRBD1; abundance: -; len: 14; CDR3aa: CASGQGGSSYEQYF; CDR3nt: TGTGCCAGCGGACAGGGAGGTTCTTCCTACGAGCAGTACTTC
j_gene: TRBJ1-3; v_gene: TRBV9; d_gene: TRBD1; abundance: -; len: 14; CDR3aa: CASSWDRAENTIYF; CDR3nt: TGTGCCAGCAGCTGGGACAGGGCTGAAAACACCATATATTTT
j_gene: TRBJ1-5; v_gene: TRBV29-1; d_gene: TRBD1; abundance: -; len: 12; CDR3aa: CSATGGDQPQHF; CDR3nt: TGCAGCGCCACAGGGGGGGATCAGCCCCAGCATTTT
j_gene: TRBJ1-6; v_gene: TRBV7-3; d_gene: -; abundance: once; len: 15; CDR3aa: CASSLTPGWDSPLHF; CDR3nt: TGTGCCAGCAGCTTAACGCCAGGGTGGGATTCACCCCTCCACTTT
j_gene: TRBJ2-7; v_gene: TRBV27; d_gene: -; abundance: once; len: 13; CDR3aa: CASSPYWEYEQYF; CDR3nt: TGTGCCAGCAGTCCCTATTGGGAGTACGAGCAGTACTTC
j_gene: TRBJ1-6; v_gene: TRBV6-1; d_gene: -; abundance: few; len: 13; CDR3aa: CASSDRVQLSLHF; CDR3nt: TGTGCCAGCAGTGACAGGGTTCAATTGTCCCTCCACTTT
j_gene: TRBJ1-1; v_gene: TRBV5-1; d_gene: -; abundance: -; len: 17; CDR3aa: CASSLSLPRGAHTEAFF; CDR3nt: TGCGCCAGCAGCCTTTCTCTTCCCCGGGGGGCTCACACGGAAGCTTTCTTT
j_gene: TRBJ1-4; v_gene: TRBV5-5; d_gene: TRBD1; abundance: -; len: 15; CDR3aa: CASSFVGDRAEKLFF; CDR3nt: TGTGCCAGCAGCTTTGTGGGGGACAGGGCTGAAAAACTGTTTTTT
j_gene: TRBJ2-3; v_gene: TRBV27; d_gene: -; abundance: -; len: 13; CDR3aa: CASRPHRVGTQYF; CDR3nt: TGTGCCAGCCGTCCTCACCGGGTTGGTACGCAGTATTTT
j_gene: TRBJ2-3; v_gene: TRBV7-9; d_gene: TRBD1; abundance: -; len: 16; CDR3aa: CASSGTGGVSTDTQYF; CDR3nt: TGTGCCAGCAGCGGGACAGGGGGCGTTTCAACAGATACGCAGTATTTT
j_gene: TRBJ2-2; v_gene: TRBV2; d_gene: -; abundance: -; len: 14; CDR3aa: CASSINGQSGELFF; CDR3nt: TGTGCCAGCAGTATAAACGGACAGTCCGGGGAGCTGTTTTTT
j_gene: TRBJ1-1; v_gene: TRBV7-9; d_gene: -; abundance: once; len: 13; CDR3aa: CASSLLADTEAFF; CDR3nt: TGTGCCAGCAGCTTATTAGCAGACACTGAAGCTTTCTTT
j_gene: TRBJ1-4; v_gene: TRBV4-1; d_gene: TRBD1; abundance: once; len: 16; CDR3aa: CASSQGTGTGNEKLFF; CDR3nt: TGCGCCAGCAGCCAGGGAACCGGGACAGGGAATGAAAAACTGTTTTTT
j_gene: TRBJ2-2; v_gene: TRBV18; d_gene: -; abundance: -; len: 15; CDR3aa: CASSRMDLNTGELFF; CDR3nt: TGTGCCAGCTCACGAATGGACTTGAACACCGGGGAGCTGTTTTTT
j_gene: TRBJ1-2; v_gene: TRBV5-1; d_gene: TRBD1; abundance: -; len: 15; CDR3aa: CASSPDRAAIWGYTF; CDR3nt: TGCGCCAGCAGCCCGGACAGGGCGGCGATTTGGGGCTACACCTTC
j_gene: TRBJ1-2; v_gene: TRBV30; d_gene: TRBD1; abundance: -; len: 14; CDR3aa: CAWSVGGQGAGYTF; CDR3nt: TGTGCCTGGAGTGTAGGAGGACAGGGGGCTGGCTACACCTTC
j_gene: TRBJ2-7; v_gene: TRBV18; d_gene: -; abundance: -; len: 13; CDR3aa: CASSSRGGYEQYF; CDR3nt: TGTGCCAGCTCCTCCAGGGGTGGCTACGAGCAGTACTTC
j_gene: TRBJ2-2; v_gene: TRBV9; d_gene: -; abundance: -; len: 14; CDR3aa: CASSVAGYTGELFF; CDR3nt: TGTGCCAGCAGCGTAGCAGGCTACACCGGGGAGCTGTTTTTT